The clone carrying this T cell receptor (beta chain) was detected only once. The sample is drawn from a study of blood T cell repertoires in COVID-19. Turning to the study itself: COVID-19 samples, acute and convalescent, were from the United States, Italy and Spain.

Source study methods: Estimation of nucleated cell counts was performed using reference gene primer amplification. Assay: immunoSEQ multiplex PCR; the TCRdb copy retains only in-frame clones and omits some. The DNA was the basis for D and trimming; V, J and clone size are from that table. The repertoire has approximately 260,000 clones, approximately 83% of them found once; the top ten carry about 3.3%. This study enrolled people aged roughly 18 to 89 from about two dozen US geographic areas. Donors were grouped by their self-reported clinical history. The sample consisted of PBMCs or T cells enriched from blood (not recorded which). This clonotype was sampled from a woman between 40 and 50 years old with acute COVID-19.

The CDR3 coding sequence is TGTGCCAGCAGCTCCTACGGACAGGGAGAACTGTTTTTT. Residues: CASSSYGQGELFF. The chain joins TRBV11-3 to TRBJ1-4; 8 bases map to TRBD1. The CDR3 contains 13 residues. CDR1 and CDR2 from the germline V gene are SGHNT and YENEEA. V lost 4 bases to trimming and J lost 12 bases; unmatched junction nucleotides: 7.